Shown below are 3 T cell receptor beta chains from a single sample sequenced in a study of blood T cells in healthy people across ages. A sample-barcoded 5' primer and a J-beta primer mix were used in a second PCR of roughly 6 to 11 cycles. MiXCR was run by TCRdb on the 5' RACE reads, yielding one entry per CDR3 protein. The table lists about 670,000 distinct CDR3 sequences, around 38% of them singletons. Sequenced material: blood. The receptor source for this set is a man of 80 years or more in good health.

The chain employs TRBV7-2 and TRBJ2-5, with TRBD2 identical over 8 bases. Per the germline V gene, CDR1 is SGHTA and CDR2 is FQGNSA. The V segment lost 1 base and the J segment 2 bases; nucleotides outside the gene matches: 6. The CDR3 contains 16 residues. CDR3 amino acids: CASSLGRGGRQETQYF. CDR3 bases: TGTGCCAGCAGCTTAGGTCGGGGGGGCCGGCAAGAGACCCAGTACTTC.

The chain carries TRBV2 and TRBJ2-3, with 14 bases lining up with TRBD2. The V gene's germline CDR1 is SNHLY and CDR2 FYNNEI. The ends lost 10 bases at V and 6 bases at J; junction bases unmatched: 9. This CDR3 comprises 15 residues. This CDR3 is CATSRLAGGKDTQYF. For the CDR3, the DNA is TGTGCCACCTCGAGACTAGCGGGAGGGAAGGATACGCAGTATTTT.

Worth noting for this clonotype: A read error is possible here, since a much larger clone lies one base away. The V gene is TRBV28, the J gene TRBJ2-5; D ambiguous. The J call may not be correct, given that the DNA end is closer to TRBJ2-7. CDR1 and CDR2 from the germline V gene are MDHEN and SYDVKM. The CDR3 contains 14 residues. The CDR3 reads CASSVSRVLNEQYF. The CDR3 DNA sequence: TGTGCCAGCAGTGTTTCTCGGGTTCTCAACGAGCAGTACTTC.